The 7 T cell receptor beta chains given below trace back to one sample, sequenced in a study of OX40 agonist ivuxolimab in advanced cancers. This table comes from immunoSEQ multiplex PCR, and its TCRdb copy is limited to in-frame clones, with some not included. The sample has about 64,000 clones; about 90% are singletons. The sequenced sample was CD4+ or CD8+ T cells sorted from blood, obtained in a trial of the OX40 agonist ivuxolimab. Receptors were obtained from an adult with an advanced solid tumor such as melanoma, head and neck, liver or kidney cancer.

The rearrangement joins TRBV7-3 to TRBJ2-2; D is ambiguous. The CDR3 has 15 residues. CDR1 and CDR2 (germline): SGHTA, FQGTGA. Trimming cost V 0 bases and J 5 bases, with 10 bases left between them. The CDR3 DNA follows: TGTGCCAGCAGCTTAACTGCGACTCCTACCGGGGAGCTGTTTTTT. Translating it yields CASSLTATPTGELFF.

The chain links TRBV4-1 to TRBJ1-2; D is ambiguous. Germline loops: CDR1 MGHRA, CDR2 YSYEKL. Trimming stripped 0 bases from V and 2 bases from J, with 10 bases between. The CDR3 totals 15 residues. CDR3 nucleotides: TGCGCCAGCAGCCAAGATTATGGTCGAAACTATGGCTACACCTTC. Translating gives CASSQDYGRNYGYTF.

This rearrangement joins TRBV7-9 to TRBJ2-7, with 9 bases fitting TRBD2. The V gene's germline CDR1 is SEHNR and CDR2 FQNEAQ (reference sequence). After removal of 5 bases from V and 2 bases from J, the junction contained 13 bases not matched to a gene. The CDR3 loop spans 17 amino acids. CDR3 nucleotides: TGTGCCAGCAGCCTAGGCGGCATAGCGGGGGTCCCCTACGAGCAGTACTTC. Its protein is CASSLGGIAGVPYEQYF. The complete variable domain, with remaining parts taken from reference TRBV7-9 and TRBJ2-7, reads DTGVSQNPRHKITKRGQNVTFRCDPISEHNRLYWYRQTLGQGPEFLTYFQNEAQLEKSRLLSDRFSAERPKGSFSTLEIQRTEQGDSAMYLCASSLGGIAGVPYEQYFGPGTRLTVT.

In DNA form, the CDR3 reads TGTGCCAGCAGCCCCCGAGGTTCCATCTCCTACGAGCAGTACTTC. Amino acids: CASSPRGSISYEQYF. The gene calls are TRBV28 and TRBJ2-7; no clear D. The V and J ends lost 6 bases and 0 bases respectively, with 15 bases between them. Germline-derived CDR1 and CDR2 are MDHEN and SYDVKM. The CDR3 totals 15 residues.

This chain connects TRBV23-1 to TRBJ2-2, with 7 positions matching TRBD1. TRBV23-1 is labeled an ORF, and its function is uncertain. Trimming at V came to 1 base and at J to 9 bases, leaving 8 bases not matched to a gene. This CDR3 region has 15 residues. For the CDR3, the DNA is TGCGCCAGCAGTCAATTCCTCCCGACAGGGCGGGAGCTGTTTTTT. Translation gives CASSQFLPTGRELFF.

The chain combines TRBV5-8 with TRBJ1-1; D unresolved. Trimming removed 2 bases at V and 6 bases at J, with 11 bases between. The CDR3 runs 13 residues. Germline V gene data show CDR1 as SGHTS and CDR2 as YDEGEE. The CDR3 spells CASSFDRRAEAFF. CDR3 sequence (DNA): TGTGCCAGCAGCTTCGACCGACGGGCTGAAGCTTTCTTT.

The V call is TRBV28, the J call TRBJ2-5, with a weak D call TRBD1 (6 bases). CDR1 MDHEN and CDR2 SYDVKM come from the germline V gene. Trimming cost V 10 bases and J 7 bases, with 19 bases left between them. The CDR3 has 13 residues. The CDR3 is CANSGHSETTQYF. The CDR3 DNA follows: TGTGCCAACTCGGGACACTCGGAAACGACCCAGTACTTC.